This T cell receptor beta chain was sequenced in a study of molecular identifiers for immune sequencing clone quantification. Study results and limitations: Clones exceeding 20 RNA copies carried over 98% of effector molecules but under 1% of naive-cell molecules.

The length of the CDR3 is 15 residues. Germline-derived CDR1 and CDR2 are SGHTA and FQGNSA. In regard to this clonotype: The target antigen is unknown. Relative to the germline gene, one junction end is altered; a read error may explain this.

One entry per CDR3 protein, called by TCRdb with MiXCR from the PCR reads. The sample lists about half a million distinct CDR3 sequences, about 25% occurring once. The chain employs TRBV7-2 and TRBJ2-3, with a weak D call TRBD1 (7 bases). Sequencing was carried out using naive CD8+ T cells from blood, with Jurkat cell RNA spiked in. Regarding subset: FACS-sorted CD8+CD4-CCR7+CD45RA+ naive T cells. This receptor was obtained from a human donor in good health. Some libraries in this study had Jurkat cell RNA spiked in. The CDR3 bases are TGTGCCAGCAGCTTGTGGCGGGACAGCACAGATTCGCAGTATTTT. Its translation is CASSLWRDSTDSQYF.